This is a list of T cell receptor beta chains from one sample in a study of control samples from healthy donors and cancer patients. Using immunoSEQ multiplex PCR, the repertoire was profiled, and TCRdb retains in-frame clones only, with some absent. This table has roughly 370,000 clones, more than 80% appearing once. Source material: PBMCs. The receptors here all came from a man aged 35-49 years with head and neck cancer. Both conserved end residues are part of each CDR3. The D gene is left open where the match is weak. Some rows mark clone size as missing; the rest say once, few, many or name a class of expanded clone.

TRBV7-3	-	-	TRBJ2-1	TGTGCCAGCAGCTTATCAAGCGGTACCTACAATGAGCAGTTCTTC	CASSLSSGTYNEQFF
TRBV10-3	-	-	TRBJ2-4	TGTGCCATCAGCCCCCATCGACTAGACCAAAAGGGGAACATTCAGTACTTC	CAISPHRLDQKGNIQYF
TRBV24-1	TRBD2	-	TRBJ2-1	TGTGCCACCAGTGCGCGGGGGGCCTCCTACAATGAGCAGTTCTTC	CATSARGASYNEQFF
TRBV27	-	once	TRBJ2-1	TGTGCCAGCAGTTTGGGAATTAGCTCCTACAATGAGCAGTTCTTC	CASSLGISSYNEQFF
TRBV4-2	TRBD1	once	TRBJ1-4	TGTGCCAGCAGCCTAAGGACAGGGGGTTTCGGTGAAAAACTGTTTTTT	CASSLRTGGFGEKLFF
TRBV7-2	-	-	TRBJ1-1	TGTGCCAGCAGCCCAAACCGCAGGACTGAAGCTTTCTTT	CASSPNRRTEAFF
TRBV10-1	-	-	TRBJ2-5	TGCGCCAGCAGTGAGTCCGGCAGAAAAGAGACCCAGTACTTC	CASSESGRKETQYF
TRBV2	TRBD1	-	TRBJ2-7	TGTGCCAGCAGTGAACAGGGGGCGGCTACCGCCTACGAGCAGTACTTC	CASSEQGAATAYEQYF
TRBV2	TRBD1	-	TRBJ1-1	TGTGCCAGCAAAGGACAGGCCATCTGGGGCACTGAAGCTTTCTTT	CASKGQAIWGTEAFF
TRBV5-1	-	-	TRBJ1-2	TGCGCCAGCAGCTTGGTGGGAGACGGCTACACCTTC	CASSLVGDGYTF
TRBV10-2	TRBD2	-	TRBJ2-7	TGCGCCACCTCAAGGACTAGCGGGAGAGTCGGCGAGCAGTACTTC	CATSRTSGRVGEQYF
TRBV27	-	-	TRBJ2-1	TGTGCCAGCAGTTTTAGCGGAGATTACAATGAGCAGTTCTTC	CASSFSGDYNEQFF
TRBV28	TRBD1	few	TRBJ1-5	TGTGCCAGCAGGGGGACAGGGGTTAGCAATCAGCCCCAGCATTTT	CASRGTGVSNQPQHF
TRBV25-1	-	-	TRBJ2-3	TGTGCCAGCCCACAGGACGATACGCAGTATTTT	CASPQDDTQYF
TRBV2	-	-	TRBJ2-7	TGTGCCAGCAGTGAGGTGGGGCAGGGATTGTACGAGCAGTACTTC	CASSEVGQGLYEQYF
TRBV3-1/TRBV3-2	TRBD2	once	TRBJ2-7	TGTGCCAGCAGCCAAAGGACTAGCGGGGGGGCCGTCGAGCAGTACTTC	CASSQRTSGGAVEQYF
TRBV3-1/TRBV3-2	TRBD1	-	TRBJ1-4	TGTGCCAGCAGGAACAGGGGTGAAAAACTGTTTTTT	CASRNRGEKLFF
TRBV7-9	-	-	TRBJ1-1	TGTGCCAGCAGCTTAGAGGCAGTATTGAACACTGAAGCTTTCTTT	CASSLEAVLNTEAFF